This section outlines one T cell receptor (beta chain) sequence together with its context. Treatment-naive patients with stable or active relapsing-remitting disease were the multiple sclerosis controls. The data were obtained in a study of CD8 T cells in Susac syndrome. It was with random hexamers that 0.5 to 1 ug RNA was reverse transcribed. MiXCR, applied by TCRdb to the immunoSEQ multiplex PCR reads, yields one record per CDR3 protein. Of about 300,000 distinct CDR3 sequences in the sample, about 89% were seen once. Germline CDR1 and CDR2: DFQATT and SNEGSKA (reference sequence). Deletions cut 6 bases from V and 1 base from J, with 25 bases between. The CDR3 covers 18 residues.

What was sequenced was CD8+ T cells from PBMCs. The genes are TRBV20-1 and TRBJ2-1; D remains ambiguous. This TCR came from a human donor with multiple sclerosis. CDR3 bases: TGCAGTGCAGGCCGTGTGGCTAGTCTTGGGCAATCCTACAATGAGCAGTTCTTC. This gives the protein CSAGRVASLGQSYNEQFF.